Each of the 8 T cell receptor beta chains below was sequenced from the same sample in a study of identical twins. TCRdb re-derived calls from the 5' RACE reads in MiXCR, one entry per CDR3 protein. Of about 690,000 distinct CDR3 sequences in the sample, 21% were seen once. The same sample was also used in a study of T cells expressing NK-cell markers.

The sequencing input was PBMCs. These receptors all come from a woman in her late teens or twenties in good health.

This chain joins TRBV19 and TRBJ1-5; possible D gene TRBD1, 6 bases. This CDR3 is built from 14 residues. V was clipped by 4 bases and J by 7 bases, with 14 bases between them. Germline V gives CDR1 LNHDA, CDR2 SQIVND (reference sequence). As DNA, the CDR3 is TGTGCCAGTAGTAAGGTGGGGGCTGGACAGCCCCAGCATTTT. Its protein product is CASSKVGAGQPQHF.

At least ten counts were recorded for this clonotype. V gene TRBV12-3 or TRBV12-4 combines with J gene TRBJ1-2, with D maybe TRBD1 (6 bases). Trimming took off 5 bases at V and 5 bases at J, with 21 bases between the two ends. The CDR3 consists of 16 residues. CDR3 residues: CASSPQGMGIGYGYTF. For the CDR3, the DNA is TGTGCCAGCAGTCCACAGGGAATGGGTATTGGGTATGGCTACACCTTC.

This clonotype showed up just a few times. The chain is built from TRBV9 and TRBJ2-1; D remains unclear. The CDR3 is 13 amino acids. V was clipped by 0 bases and J by 13 bases, with 14 bases between them. The germline gives CDR1 SGDLS, CDR2 YYNGEE. CDR3 DNA sequence: TGTGCCAGCAGCGTAGTGGGGAACGTTCCCCAGTTCTTC. Amino acid sequence: CASSVVGNVPQFF.

The chain uses TRBV5-1 and TRBJ2-1; no definite D call. There are 14 residues in the CDR3. V was cut by 5 bases and J by 0 bases, with 9 bases left in between. Germline V gene lookup returns CDR1 SGHRS and CDR2 YFSETQ. The CDR3 nucleotides are TGCGCCAGCAGGGTGGTTAGCTCCTACAATGAGCAGTTCTTC. Translating it yields CASRVVSSYNEQFF.

V gene TRBV10-3 combines with J gene TRBJ2-1; TRBD2 aligns across 8 bases. V shed 10 bases, J shed 6 bases, and the junction held 8 bases outside the gene matches. The CDR3 is 13 residues long. From germline, CDR1 is ENHRY and CDR2 SYGVKD. CDR3 loop: CATQRESVNEQFF. The CDR3 coding sequence is TGTGCCACCCAGCGGGAGAGCGTCAATGAGCAGTTCTTC.

This clonotype occurred a few times. DNA for the CDR3: TGTGCCAGCAGCTTGGACGGACTCTACAATGAGCAGTTCTTC. Residues: CASSLDGLYNEQFF. This chain joins TRBV7-9 and TRBJ2-1; weak D call: TRBD2 (5 bases). This CDR3 is 14 amino acids long. V dropped 3 bases and J dropped 3 bases, with 9 bases sitting between them. Germline-derived CDR1 and CDR2 are SEHNR and FQNEAQ (reference sequence).

This clonotype was picked up a small number of times. The gene calls are TRBV20-1 and TRBJ2-3; weak D call: TRBD1 (6 bases). The V and J ends lost 5 bases and 6 bases respectively, with 9 bases between them. The CDR3 contains 11 residues. Germline V CDR1 and CDR2: DFQATT, SNEGSKA (reference sequence). Here the CDR3 DNA reads TGCAGTGCTCAGAGGGGGGATACGCAGTATTTT. Protein: CSAQRGDTQYF.

This clonotype was counted a few times. V gene TRBV5-1 combines with J gene TRBJ1-1; possibly TRBD1 for D (5 bases). Trimming left V 4 bases short and J 4 bases short, with 23 bases between. The CDR3 spans 17 residues. In germline, CDR1 is SGHRS, CDR2 YFSETQ. CDR3 nucleotide sequence: TGCGCCAGCAGCCACGCGGAGGGGCGGGCGGTCGGCACTGAAGCTTTCTTT. This encodes CASSHAEGRAVGTEAFF.